This T cell receptor beta chain derives from a study of control samples from healthy donors and cancer patients. Clones were sequenced by immunoSEQ multiplex PCR, and TCRdb holds only the in-frame ones, with some missing. The sample shows about 120,000 clones, 92% of them seen only once. The receptor was derived from an elderly man with head and neck cancer. Input material: PBMCs.

The CDR3 sequence: CASSTREGSPLHF. The CDR3 nucleotides are TGTGCCAGCAGCACTCGGGAAGGATCACCCCTCCACTTT. The chain couples TRBV7-9 to TRBJ1-6; D not certain. Germline V gene lookup returns CDR1 SEHNR and CDR2 FQNEAQ (reference sequence). V lost 5 bases and J lost 10, with 12 bases in between. The CDR3 has 13 amino acids. Full variable domain (remainder filled in from reference TRBV7-9 and TRBJ1-6): DTGVSQNPRHKITKRGQNVTFRCDPISEHNRLYWYRQTLGQGPEFLTYFQNEAQLEKSRLLSDRFSAERPKGSFSTLEIQRTEQGDSAMYLCASSTREGSPLHFGNGTRLTVT.